Sequencing of this T cell receptor (beta chain) was carried out in a study of Graves' ophthalmopathy and Graves' hyperthyroidism. This clonotype was seen at least ten times. RNA transcripts were the template, and TCR beta CDR3 regions were amplified from them. The first round was an RT-PCR with HTBI primers, and the second round was a multiplex PCR. TCRdb independently ran MiXCR on the multiplex PCR reads; one entry per CDR3 protein. Here the sample spans more than 300,000 distinct CDR3 sequences, 15% being singletons. V was shortened by 6 bases and J by 7 bases, with 16 bases between the two germline ends. This CDR3 is built from 13 residues. Germline V gene sequence: CDR1 SNHLY, CDR2 FYNNEI.

The clonotype was recovered from a woman younger than 30 with stable Graves' hyperthyroidism. Sample: peripheral blood. The J gene is TRBJ2-7, the V gene TRBV2; tentatively, D is TRBD2 (5 bases). The CDR3 is CASRRDILGEQYF. DNA for the CDR3: TGTGCCAGCAGGAGGGATATCCTCGGAGAGCAGTACTTC.